Sequencing of this TCR beta chain was carried out in a study of blood T cell dynamics during melanoma immunotherapy. The V end was cut by 0 bases, the J end by 8 bases, with 7 bases between. The CDR3 contains 12 residues. In germline, CDR1 is MNHEY, CDR2 SVGAGI. Time point denoted: week 3, after first cycle of checkpoint inhibitor. No patient had earlier systemic cancer treatment, concurrent immunosuppressants, or another active cancer. Each bulk PBMC sample had around 360 ng DNA loaded. Using immunoSEQ multiplex PCR, the repertoire was profiled, and TCRdb retains in-frame clones only, with some absent. Of 7,000 to 10,000 clones listed, approximately 90% were seen once; the top ten hold roughly 2.5%.

This TCR was recovered from a human donor with melanoma. V gene TRBV6-5 combines with J gene TRBJ1-1, with D unclear. Source: blood, taken from a patient treated with checkpoint blockade. The CDR3 DNA sequence: TGTGCCAGCAGTTACTCGGGCAGGGAAGCTTTCTTT. Protein: CASSYSGREAFF.